The 14 T cell receptor beta chains listed next were all sequenced from one sample in a study of T cell changes during pregnancy in multiple sclerosis. Assay used: immunoSEQ multiplex PCR; TCRdb lists only in-frame clones, some missing. The sample has roughly 99,000 clones, around 90% seen once. The sequences come from peripheral blood, collected in the third trimester of pregnancy. The receptors were sampled from a female donor in good health, enrolled as a control in a pregnancy study.

The chain uses TRBV9 and TRBJ2-1; possibly TRBD2 for D (6 bases). The CDR3 loop spans 15 amino acids. Per germline, CDR1 SGDLS and CDR2 YYNGEE. Trimming left V 3 bases short and J 1 base short, with 11 bases between. In DNA form, the CDR3 reads TGTGCCAGCAGCGGTAGAGGAGGGTCCTACAATGAGCAGTTCTTC. This sequence encodes CASSGRGGSYNEQFF.

The chain employs TRBV11-3 and TRBJ2-7; the match to TRBD1 covers 8 bases. The germline CDR1 and CDR2 sequences are SGHNT and YENEEA. After removal of 5 bases from V and 1 base from J, the junction contained 7 bases not matched to a gene. The CDR3 has 15 residues. In nucleotides, the CDR3 is TGTGCCAGCAGCCCTGGACAGGGAACATCCTACGAGCAGTACTTC. This codes for CASSPGQGTSYEQYF.

This clone was found once. The CDR3: CASTVHYPDRGYEQYF. CDR3 nucleotides: TGTGCCAGCACCGTACATTACCCGGACAGGGGGTACGAGCAGTACTTC. The chain has TRBV11-2 and TRBJ2-7; 10 bases are shared with TRBD1. Germline V gene sequence: CDR1 SGHAT, CDR2 FQNNGV. Trimming took 7 bases from V and 4 from J; bases not matched to a gene: 13. The length of the CDR3 is 16 residues. The variable domain in full, with the rest retrieved from reference TRBV11-2 and TRBJ2-7, is EAGVAQSPRYKIIEKRQSVAFWCNPISGHATLYWYQQILGQGPKLLIQFQNNGVVDDSQLPKDRFSAERLKGVDSTLKIQPAKLEDSAVYLCASTVHYPDRGYEQYFGPGTRLTVT.

This clone was seen just once. This sequence joins TRBV11-3 and TRBJ1-3, with D uncertain. Germline-derived CDR1 and CDR2 are SGHNT and YENEEA. The CDR3 is made up of 17 amino acids. V was pared by 1 base and J by 0 bases, with 13 bases between. DNA of the CDR3: TGTGCCAGCAGCTTAGGGGCGGGAGCTGTCTCTGGAAACACCATATATTTT. Encoded protein: CASSLGAGAVSGNTIYF.

The gene calls are TRBV30 and TRBJ2-7; no clear D gene. V was cut by 5 bases and J by 3 bases, with 11 bases left in between. The CDR3 consists of 12 residues. Germline V gives CDR1 GTSNPN, CDR2 SVGIG (reference sequence). CDR3: CAWVKAGYEQYF. Here the CDR3 DNA reads TGTGCCTGGGTTAAGGCAGGCTACGAGCAGTACTTC.

V gene TRBV27 combines with J gene TRBJ2-1; D perhaps matches TRBD2 (6 bases). The CDR3 contains 10 residues. Germline lookup yields CDR1 MNHEY and CDR2 SMNVEV (reference sequence). V lost 7 bases and J lost 9, with 7 bases in between. The CDR3 spells CASNSGEQFF. In DNA, the CDR3 is TGTGCCAGCAATAGCGGTGAGCAGTTCTTC.

The chain links TRBV6-1 to TRBJ2-5; possibly TRBD1 for D (5 bases). The ends were cut back, 2 bases at V and 5 bases at J, with 15 bases in the middle. CDR1 MNHNS and CDR2 SASEGT come from the germline V gene. This CDR3 has 15 residues. The CDR3 spells CASSEMSGIRETQYF. In nucleotides, the CDR3 is TGTGCCAGCAGTGAAATGTCAGGGATTCGCGAGACCCAGTACTTC.

The chain is built from TRBV27 and TRBJ1-2, with TRBD1 matching over 7 bases. The CDR3 is 14 amino acids. V lost 2 bases and J lost 6; bases outside the gene matches: 6. Per germline, CDR1 MNHEY and CDR2 SMNVEV (reference sequence). The CDR3 loop is CASSLPDRVDGYTF. CDR3 nucleotides: TGTGCCAGCAGTTTACCCGACAGGGTGGATGGCTACACCTTC.

The V gene is TRBV6-4, the J gene TRBJ2-2; TRBD2 agrees at 12 bases. The V gene end was trimmed by 0 bases and the J gene end by 3 bases; junction bases not matched to a gene: 8. The CDR3 is 19 residues long. The germline CDR1 and CDR2 sequences are MRHNA and SNTAGT. CDR3 amino acids: CASSDSYASGGDYTGELFF. CDR3 coding DNA: TGTGCCAGCAGTGACTCGTACGCTAGCGGGGGGGACTACACCGGGGAGCTGTTTTTT.

This clone was picked up a small number of times. The genes are TRBV10-3 and TRBJ1-2; a possible D gene is TRBD1 (6 bases). Germline-derived CDR1 and CDR2 are ENHRY and SYGVKD. The CDR3 totals 15 residues. V lost 10 bases to trimming and J lost 1 base, with 19 bases between them. The CDR3 DNA follows: TGTGCCACCAAAGGACAGCCGAACTTTAACTATGGCTACACCTTC. Protein: CATKGQPNFNYGYTF.

The chain links TRBV4-3 to TRBJ2-2; a possible D gene is TRBD2 (5 bases). V lost 1 base and J lost 3, with 12 bases in between. This CDR3 is 16 amino acids long. Germline CDR1 LGHNA, CDR2 YSLEER. The CDR3 DNA follows: TGCGCCAGCAGCCAAGGCATCGGGGAGCACACCGGGGAGCTGTTTTTT. Amino acid sequence: CASSQGIGEHTGELFF.

This clone was detected once. This chain connects TRBV28 to TRBJ2-3; TRBD1 matches at 8 bases. Unmatched junction bases numbered 8, after V lost 5 bases and J lost 1 base. From germline, CDR1 is MDHEN and CDR2 SYDVKM. The CDR3 runs 16 residues. The CDR3 here is CASSTDRASGTDTQYF. The CDR3 nucleotides read TGTGCCAGCAGTACGGACAGGGCCTCGGGCACAGATACGCAGTATTTT.

The chain links TRBV6-6 to TRBJ2-1; a weak D match, TRBD1 (5 bases). This CDR3 is built from 14 residues. The germline V gene encodes CDR1 MNHNY and CDR2 SVGAGI (reference sequence). Trimming removed 2 bases at V and 6 bases at J, with 11 bases between. This chain's CDR3 is CASSYDYRGNEQFF. CDR3 bases: TGTGCCAGCAGTTACGATTATAGGGGCAATGAGCAGTTCTTC.

The chain recombines TRBV7-8 with TRBJ1-6, with 10 bases matching TRBD1. The CDR3 extends over 16 amino acids. The germline CDR1 and CDR2 sequences are SGHVS and FQNEAQ. V trimming: 1 base; J trimming: 7 bases; junction bases outside the gene matches: 4. The CDR3 loop reads CASSLETGGLNSPLHF. CDR3 nucleotides: TGTGCCAGCAGCTTAGAGACAGGGGGCCTGAATTCACCCCTCCACTTT.